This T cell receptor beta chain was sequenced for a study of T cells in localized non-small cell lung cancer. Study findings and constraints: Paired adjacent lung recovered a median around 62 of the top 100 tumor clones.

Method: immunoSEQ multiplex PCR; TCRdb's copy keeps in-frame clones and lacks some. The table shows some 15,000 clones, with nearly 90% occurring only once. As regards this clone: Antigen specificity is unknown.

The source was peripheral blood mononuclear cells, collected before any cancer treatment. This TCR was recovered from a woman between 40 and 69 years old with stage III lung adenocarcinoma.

The CDR3 sequence: CASSPLSTSTDTQYF. In nucleotides, the CDR3 is TGTGCCAGCTCACCTTTAAGTACGAGCACAGATACGCAGTATTTT. This chain connects TRBV18 to TRBJ2-3; D is unclear. CDR1 is KGHSH and CDR2 is LQKENI in the germline V gene. This CDR3 is 15 amino acids long. Trimming took off 3 bases at V and 0 bases at J, with 10 bases between the two ends.